This T cell receptor beta chain originates from a study of regulatory T cells in long-lasting Graves disease. Notes on the study in general: Persistent disease preferred TRBV28, TRBJ1-2 and TRBJ2-5. Analyses excluded thyroid tissue, covering peripheral blood alone.

Relying on iRepertoire HTBI primers and Arm-PCR of CDR3 regions, the team built TCR beta libraries. As processed by the authors: Among the samples, 60 to 75 TRBV and some 15 TRBJ segments were identified. One entry per CDR3 protein results from TCRdb running MiXCR on the multiplex PCR reads. None of the V and J calls come from the authors' own analysis; TCRdb made them. This table has about 340,000 distinct CDR3 sequences, around a fifth appearing once. This clonotype was seen repeatedly, ten times or more. Its matching antigen is unknown. Germline loops: CDR1 SGHVS, CDR2 FQNEAQ. Trimming cost V 1 base and J 12 bases, with 33 bases left between them. This CDR3 is built from 19 residues. The time point is: persistent/refractory GD, antithyroid drugs over 5 years with positive TRAb. Scientists built the TCR library using RNA that was extracted from PBMCs.

Sequencing used peripheral blood mononuclear cells (PBMCs), obtained when the disease was refractory, from a patient treated with antithyroid drugs. The J gene is TRBJ2-5, the V gene TRBV7-8; a weak D match, TRBD2 (5 bases). The sequence derives from a female donor with Graves disease. DNA for the CDR3: TGTGCCAGCAGCTTAGAGTGGCGCACCAAGAGACCCGGGATTCGGTGGGAGTACTTC. Protein sequence: CASSLEWRTKRPGIRWEYF.